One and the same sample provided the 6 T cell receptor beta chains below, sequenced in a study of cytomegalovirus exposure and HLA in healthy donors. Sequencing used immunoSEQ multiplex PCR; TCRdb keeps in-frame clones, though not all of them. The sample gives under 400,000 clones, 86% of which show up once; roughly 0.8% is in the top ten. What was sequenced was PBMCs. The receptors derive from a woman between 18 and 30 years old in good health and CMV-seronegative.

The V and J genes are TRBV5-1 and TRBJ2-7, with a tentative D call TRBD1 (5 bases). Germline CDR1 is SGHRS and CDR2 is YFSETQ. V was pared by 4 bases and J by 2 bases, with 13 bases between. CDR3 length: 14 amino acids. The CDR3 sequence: CASSLQSGPYEQYF. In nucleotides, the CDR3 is TGCGCCAGCAGCCTACAGTCAGGGCCCTACGAGCAGTACTTC.

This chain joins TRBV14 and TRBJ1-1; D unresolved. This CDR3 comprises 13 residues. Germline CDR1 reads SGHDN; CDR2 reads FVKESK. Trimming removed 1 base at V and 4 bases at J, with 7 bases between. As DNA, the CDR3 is TGTGCCAGCAGCCAAGTATACACCACTGAAGCTTTCTTT. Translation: CASSQVYTTEAFF.

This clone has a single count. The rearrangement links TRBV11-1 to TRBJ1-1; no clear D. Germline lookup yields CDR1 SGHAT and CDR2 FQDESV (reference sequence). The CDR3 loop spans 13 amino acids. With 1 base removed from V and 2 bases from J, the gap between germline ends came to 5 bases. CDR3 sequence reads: CASSLDSNTEAFF. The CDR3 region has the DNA TGTGCCAGCAGCTTAGACAGCAACACTGAAGCTTTCTTT.

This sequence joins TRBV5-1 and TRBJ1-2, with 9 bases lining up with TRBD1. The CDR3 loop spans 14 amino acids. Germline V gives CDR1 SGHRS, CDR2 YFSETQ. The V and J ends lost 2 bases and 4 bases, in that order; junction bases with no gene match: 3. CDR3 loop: CASSFGQGSYGYTF. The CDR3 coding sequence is TGCGCCAGCAGCTTCGGACAGGGGAGCTATGGCTACACCTTC.

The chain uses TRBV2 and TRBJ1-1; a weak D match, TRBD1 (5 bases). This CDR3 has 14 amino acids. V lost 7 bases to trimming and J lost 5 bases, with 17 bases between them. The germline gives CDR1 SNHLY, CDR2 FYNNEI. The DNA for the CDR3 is TGTGCCAGCATTACGGGTCAGGGCGGAACTGAAGCTTTCTTT. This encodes CASITGQGGTEAFF.

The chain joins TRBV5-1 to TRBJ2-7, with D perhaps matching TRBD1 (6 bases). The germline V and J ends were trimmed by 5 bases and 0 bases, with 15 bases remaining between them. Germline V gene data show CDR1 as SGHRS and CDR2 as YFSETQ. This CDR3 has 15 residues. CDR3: CASRIRGTGSYEQYF. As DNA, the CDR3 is TGCGCCAGCAGGATCAGGGGAACGGGCTCCTACGAGCAGTACTTC.